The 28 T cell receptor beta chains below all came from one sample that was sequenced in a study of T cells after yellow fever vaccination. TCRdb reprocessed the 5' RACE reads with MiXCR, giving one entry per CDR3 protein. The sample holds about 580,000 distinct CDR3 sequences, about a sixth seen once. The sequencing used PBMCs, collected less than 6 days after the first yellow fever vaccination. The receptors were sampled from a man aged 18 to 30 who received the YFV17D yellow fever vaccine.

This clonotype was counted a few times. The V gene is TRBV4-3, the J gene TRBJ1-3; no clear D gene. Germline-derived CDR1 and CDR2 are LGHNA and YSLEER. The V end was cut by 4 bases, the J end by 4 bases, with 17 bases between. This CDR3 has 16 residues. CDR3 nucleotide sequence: TGCGCCAGCAGCCGGGAAAGGACGGGCTCGGGAAACACCATATATTTT. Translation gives CASSRERTGSGNTIYF.

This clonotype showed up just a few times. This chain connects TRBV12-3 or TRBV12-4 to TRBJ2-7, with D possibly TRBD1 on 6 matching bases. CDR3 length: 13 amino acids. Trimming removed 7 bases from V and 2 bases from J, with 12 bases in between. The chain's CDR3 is CASTPGQTYEQYF. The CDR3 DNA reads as TGTGCCAGCACCCCAGGACAGACCTACGAGCAGTACTTC.

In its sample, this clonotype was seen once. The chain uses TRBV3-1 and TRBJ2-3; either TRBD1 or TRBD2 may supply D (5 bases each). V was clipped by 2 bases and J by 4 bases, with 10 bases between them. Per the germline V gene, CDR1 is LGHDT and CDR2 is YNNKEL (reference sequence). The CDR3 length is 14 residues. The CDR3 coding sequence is TGTGCCAGCAGCCAACATCGAGGGGCAGATACGCAGTATTTT. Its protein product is CASSQHRGADTQYF.

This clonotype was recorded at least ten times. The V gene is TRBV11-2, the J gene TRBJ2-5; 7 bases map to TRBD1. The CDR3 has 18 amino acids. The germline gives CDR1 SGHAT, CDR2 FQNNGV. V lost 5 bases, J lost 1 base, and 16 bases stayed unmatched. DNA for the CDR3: TGTGCCAGCAGCCGAGGGACAGCTTCTAACCTTTTCCAAGAGACCCAGTACTTC. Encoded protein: CASSRGTASNLFQETQYF.

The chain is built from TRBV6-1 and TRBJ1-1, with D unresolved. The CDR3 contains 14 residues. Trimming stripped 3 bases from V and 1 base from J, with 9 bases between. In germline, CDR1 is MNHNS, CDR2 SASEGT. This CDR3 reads CASSDGGSNTEAFF. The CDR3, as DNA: TGTGCCAGCAGTGATGGAGGGTCGAACACTGAAGCTTTCTTT.

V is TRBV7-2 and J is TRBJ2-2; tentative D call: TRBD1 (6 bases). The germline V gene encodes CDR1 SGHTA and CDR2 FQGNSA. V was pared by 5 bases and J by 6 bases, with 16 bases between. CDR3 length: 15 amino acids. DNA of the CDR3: TGTGCCAGCAGCCATCAGGGGAAGAAGGCCGGGGAGCTGTTTTTT. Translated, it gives CASSHQGKKAGELFF.

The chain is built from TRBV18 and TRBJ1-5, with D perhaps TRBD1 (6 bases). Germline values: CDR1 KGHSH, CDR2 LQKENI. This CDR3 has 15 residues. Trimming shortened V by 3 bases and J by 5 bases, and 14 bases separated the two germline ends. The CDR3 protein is CASSPPNKGDQPQHF. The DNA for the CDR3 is TGTGCCAGCTCACCCCCTAACAAGGGGGATCAGCCCCAGCATTTT.

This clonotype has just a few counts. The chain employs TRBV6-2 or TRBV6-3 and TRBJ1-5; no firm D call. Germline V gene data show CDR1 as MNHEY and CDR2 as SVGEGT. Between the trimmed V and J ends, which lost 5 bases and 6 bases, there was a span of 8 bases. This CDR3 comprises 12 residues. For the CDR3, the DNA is TGTGCCAGCAGTAACCCCCGTCAGCCCCAGCATTTT. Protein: CASSNPRQPQHF.

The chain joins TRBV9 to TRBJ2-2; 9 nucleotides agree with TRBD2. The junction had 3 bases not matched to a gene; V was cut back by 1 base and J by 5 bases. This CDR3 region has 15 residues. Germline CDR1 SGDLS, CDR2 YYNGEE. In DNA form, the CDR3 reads TGTGCCAGCAGCGTACGGGCGGGGGGGACCGGGGAGCTGTTTTTT. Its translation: CASSVRAGGTGELFF.

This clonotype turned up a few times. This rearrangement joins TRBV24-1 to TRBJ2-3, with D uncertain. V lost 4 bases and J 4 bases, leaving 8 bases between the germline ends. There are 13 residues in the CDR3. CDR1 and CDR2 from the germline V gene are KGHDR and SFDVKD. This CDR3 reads CATSEGYPDTQYF. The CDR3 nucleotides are TGTGCCACCAGTGAGGGTTACCCAGATACGCAGTATTTT.

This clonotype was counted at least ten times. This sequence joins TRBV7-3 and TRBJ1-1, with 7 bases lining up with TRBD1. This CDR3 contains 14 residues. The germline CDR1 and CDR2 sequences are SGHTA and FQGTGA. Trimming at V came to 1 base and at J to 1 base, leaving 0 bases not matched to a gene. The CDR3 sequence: CASSLNRGNTEAFF. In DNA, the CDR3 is TGTGCCAGCAGCTTAAACAGGGGGAACACTGAAGCTTTCTTT. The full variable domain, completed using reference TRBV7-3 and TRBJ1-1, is GAGVSQTPSNKVTEKGKYVELRCDPISGHTALYWYRQSLGQGPEFLIYFQGTGAADDSGLPNDRFFAVRPEGSVSTLKIQRTERGDSAVYLCASSLNRGNTEAFFGQGTRLTVV.

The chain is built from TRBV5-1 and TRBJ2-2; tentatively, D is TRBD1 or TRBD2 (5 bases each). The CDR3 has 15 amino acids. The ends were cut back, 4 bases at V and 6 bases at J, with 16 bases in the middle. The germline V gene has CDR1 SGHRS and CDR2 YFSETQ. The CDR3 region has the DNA TGCGCCAGCAGCCCCGAGGGCAGGGTCCCCGGGGAGCTGTTTTTT. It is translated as CASSPEGRVPGELFF.

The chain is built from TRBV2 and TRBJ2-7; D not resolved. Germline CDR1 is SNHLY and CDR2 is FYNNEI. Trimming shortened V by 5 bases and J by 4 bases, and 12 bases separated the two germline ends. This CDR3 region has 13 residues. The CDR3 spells CASSQTLRYEQYF. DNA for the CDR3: TGTGCCAGCAGTCAGACATTAAGATACGAGCAGTACTTC.

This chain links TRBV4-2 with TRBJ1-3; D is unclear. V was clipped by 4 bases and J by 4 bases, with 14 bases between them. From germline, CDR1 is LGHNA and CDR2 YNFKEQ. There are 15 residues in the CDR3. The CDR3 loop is CASSRSGLAGNTIYF. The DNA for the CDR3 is TGTGCCAGCAGCCGATCCGGGCTTGCCGGAAACACCATATATTTT.

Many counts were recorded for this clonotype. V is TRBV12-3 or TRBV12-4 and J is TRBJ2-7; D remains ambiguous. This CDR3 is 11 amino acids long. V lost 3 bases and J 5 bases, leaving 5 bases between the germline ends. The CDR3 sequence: CASSFWDEQYF. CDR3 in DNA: TGTGCCAGCAGTTTTTGGGACGAGCAGTACTTC.

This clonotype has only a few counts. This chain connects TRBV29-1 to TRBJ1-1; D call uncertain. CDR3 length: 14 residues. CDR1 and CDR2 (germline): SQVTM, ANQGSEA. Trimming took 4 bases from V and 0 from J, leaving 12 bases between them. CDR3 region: CSVVPVDMNTEAFF. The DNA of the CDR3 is TGCAGCGTTGTCCCAGTCGACATGAACACTGAAGCTTTCTTT.

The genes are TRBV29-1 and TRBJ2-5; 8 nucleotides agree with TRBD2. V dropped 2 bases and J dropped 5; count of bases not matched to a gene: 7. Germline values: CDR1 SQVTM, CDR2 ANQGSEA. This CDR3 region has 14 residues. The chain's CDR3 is CSVEPAGVVETQYF. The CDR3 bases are TGCAGCGTTGAACCAGCGGGGGTGGTGGAGACCCAGTACTTC.

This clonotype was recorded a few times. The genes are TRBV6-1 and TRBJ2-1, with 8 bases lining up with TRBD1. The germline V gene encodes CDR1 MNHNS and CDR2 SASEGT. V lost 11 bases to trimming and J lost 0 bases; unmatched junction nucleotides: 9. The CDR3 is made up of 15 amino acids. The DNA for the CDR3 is TGTGCCGGCTATCCCAGGGGGCTCTCCTACAATGAGCAGTTCTTC. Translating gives CAGYPRGLSYNEQFF.

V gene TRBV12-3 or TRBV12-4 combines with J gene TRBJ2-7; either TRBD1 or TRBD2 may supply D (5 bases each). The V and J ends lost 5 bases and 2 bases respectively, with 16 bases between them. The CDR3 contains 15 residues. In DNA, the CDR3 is TGTGCCAGCAGTATACCGGGACCAGCCCCCTACGAGCAGTACTTC. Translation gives CASSIPGPAPYEQYF.

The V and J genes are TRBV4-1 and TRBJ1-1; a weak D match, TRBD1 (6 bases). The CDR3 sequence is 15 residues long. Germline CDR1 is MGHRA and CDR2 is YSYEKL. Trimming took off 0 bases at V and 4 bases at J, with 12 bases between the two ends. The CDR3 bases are TGCGCCAGCAGCCAAGATGTGGGCAGGGGCACTGAAGCTTTCTTT. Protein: CASSQDVGRGTEAFF.

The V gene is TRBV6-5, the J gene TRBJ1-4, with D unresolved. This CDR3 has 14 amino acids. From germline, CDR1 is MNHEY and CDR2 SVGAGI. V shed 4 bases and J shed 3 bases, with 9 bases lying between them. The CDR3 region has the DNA TGTGCCAGCAGTTCGGAGTTGGCTAATGAAAAACTGTTTTTT. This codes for CASSSELANEKLFF.

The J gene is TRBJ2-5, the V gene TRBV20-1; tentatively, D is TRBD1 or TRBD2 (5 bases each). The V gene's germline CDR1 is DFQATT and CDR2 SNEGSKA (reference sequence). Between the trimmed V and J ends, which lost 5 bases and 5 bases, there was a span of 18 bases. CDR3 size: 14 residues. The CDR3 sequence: CSALRPGRRETQYF. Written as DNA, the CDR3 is TGCAGTGCTTTAAGGCCGGGACGCCGGGAGACCCAGTACTTC.

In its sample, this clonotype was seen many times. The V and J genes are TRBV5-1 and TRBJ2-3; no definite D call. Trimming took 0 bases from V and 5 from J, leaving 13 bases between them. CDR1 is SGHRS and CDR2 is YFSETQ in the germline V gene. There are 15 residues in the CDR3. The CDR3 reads CASSLDPGSGDTQYF. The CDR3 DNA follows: TGCGCCAGCAGCTTGGATCCGGGCTCCGGAGATACGCAGTATTTT. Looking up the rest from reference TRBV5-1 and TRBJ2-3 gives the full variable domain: KAGVTQTPRYLIKTRGQQVTLSCSPISGHRSVSWYQQTPGQGLQFLFEYFSETQRNKGNFPGRFSGRQFSNSRSEMNVSTLELGDSALYLCASSLDPGSGDTQYFGPGTRLTVL.

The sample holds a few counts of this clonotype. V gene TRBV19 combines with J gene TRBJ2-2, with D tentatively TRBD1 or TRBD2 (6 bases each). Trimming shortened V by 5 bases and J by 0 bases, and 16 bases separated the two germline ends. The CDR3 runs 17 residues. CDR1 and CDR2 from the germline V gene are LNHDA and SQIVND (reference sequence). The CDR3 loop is CASSARYGGPNTGELFF. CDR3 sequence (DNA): TGTGCCAGTAGTGCCCGCTACGGGGGCCCGAACACCGGGGAGCTGTTTTTT.

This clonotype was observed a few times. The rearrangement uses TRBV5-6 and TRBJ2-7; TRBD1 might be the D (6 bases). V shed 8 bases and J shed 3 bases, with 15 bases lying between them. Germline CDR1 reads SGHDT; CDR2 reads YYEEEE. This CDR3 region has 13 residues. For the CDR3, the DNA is TGTGCCAGTACAGGGTCGGGGATCTACGAGCAGTACTTC. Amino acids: CASTGSGIYEQYF.

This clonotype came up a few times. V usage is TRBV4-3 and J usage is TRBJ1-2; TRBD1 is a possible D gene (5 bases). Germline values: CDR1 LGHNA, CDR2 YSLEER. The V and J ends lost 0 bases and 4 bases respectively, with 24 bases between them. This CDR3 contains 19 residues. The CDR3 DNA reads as TGCGCCAGCAGCCAAGACACACAGGCCGGGACCCTTCTTGGCTATGGCTACACCTTC. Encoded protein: CASSQDTQAGTLLGYGYTF.

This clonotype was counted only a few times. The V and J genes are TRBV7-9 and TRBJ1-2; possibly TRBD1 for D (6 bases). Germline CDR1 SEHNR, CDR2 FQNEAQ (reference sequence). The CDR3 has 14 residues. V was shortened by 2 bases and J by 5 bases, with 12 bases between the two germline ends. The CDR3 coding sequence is TGTGCCAGCAGCTTAATCGGACAGATGTATGGCTACACCTTC. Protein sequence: CASSLIGQMYGYTF.

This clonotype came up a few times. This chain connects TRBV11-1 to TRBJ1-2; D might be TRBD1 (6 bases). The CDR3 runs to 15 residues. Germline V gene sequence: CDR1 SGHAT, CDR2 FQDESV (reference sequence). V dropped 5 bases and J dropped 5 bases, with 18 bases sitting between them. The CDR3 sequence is CASSVGGASRYGYTF. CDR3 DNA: TGTGCCAGCAGCGTCGGGGGGGCTTCGAGGTATGGCTACACCTTC.